The rows below give T cell receptor beta chains drawn from one sample of a study of blood T cell repertoires in COVID-19. The protocol was immunoSEQ multiplex PCR, while the TCRdb copy is restricted to in-frame clones and leaves out a portion. The table includes about 200,000 clones, roughly 82% detected once. Sequences were obtained from PBMCs or T cells enriched from blood (not recorded which). Source of these receptors: a man aged 35 to 55 with acute COVID-19. Both conserved end residues are part of each CDR3. D genes are given only for firm matches. For some rows the clone size is stated as once, few or many, or as a class when expanded; others skip it.

abundance: .
d_gene: TRBD1
v_gene: TRBV5-1
j_gene: TRBJ2-7
CDR3nt: TGCGCCAGCAGCTTGGTCCCGGGACAGGGACCCCACGAGCAGTACTTC
CDR3aa: CASSLVPGQGPHEQYF

abundance: .
d_gene: .
v_gene: TRBV3-1/TRBV3-2
j_gene: TRBJ1-5
CDR3nt: TGTGCCAGCAGCCATTTTGGAGAGCCCCAGCATTTT
CDR3aa: CASSHFGEPQHF

abundance: .
d_gene: TRBD2
v_gene: TRBV7-9
j_gene: TRBJ2-7
CDR3nt: TGTGCCAGCGAAGTGGCAAAAACCAGCGGGAGTCACGAGCAGTACTTC
CDR3aa: CASEVAKTSGSHEQYF

abundance: few
d_gene: .
v_gene: TRBV23-1
j_gene: TRBJ2-7
CDR3nt: TGCGCCAGCAGTCAAGGGGCCGTCCGGGAGCAGTACTTC
CDR3aa: CASSQGAVREQYF

abundance: .
d_gene: .
v_gene: TRBV7-2
j_gene: TRBJ2-1
CDR3nt: TGTGCCAGCAGCTTAATCACTAGTCCCGGCAATGAGCAGTTCTTC
CDR3aa: CASSLITSPGNEQFF

abundance: .
d_gene: TRBD1
v_gene: TRBV9
j_gene: TRBJ2-3
CDR3nt: TGTGCCAGCAGCCTTGGGACAGAAGATACGCAGTATTTT
CDR3aa: CASSLGTEDTQYF

abundance: .
d_gene: .
v_gene: TRBV11-2
j_gene: TRBJ1-1
CDR3nt: TGTGCCAGCAGCTCAATGGAGGGGACTGAAGCTTTCTTT
CDR3aa: CASSSMEGTEAFF

abundance: .
d_gene: TRBD2
v_gene: TRBV5-5
j_gene: TRBJ2-1
CDR3nt: TGTGCCAGCAGACCGACTAGCGCCTTAGACGATGAGCAGTTCTTC
CDR3aa: CASRPTSALDDEQFF

abundance: .
d_gene: .
v_gene: TRBV9
j_gene: TRBJ2-7
CDR3nt: TGTGCCAGCAGCACCCAGGGGACCCTTTCCTACGAGCAGTACTTC
CDR3aa: CASSTQGTLSYEQYF

abundance: .
d_gene: .
v_gene: TRBV3-1/TRBV3-2
j_gene: TRBJ2-3
CDR3nt: TGTGCCAGCAGCCAAGAGGGGGCTGGCACAGATACGCAGTATTTT
CDR3aa: CASSQEGAGTDTQYF

abundance: .
d_gene: .
v_gene: TRBV7-9
j_gene: TRBJ1-3
CDR3nt: TGTGCCAGCAGCGACGACGAGGAAGGGGGTTGGGGAAACACCATATATTTT
CDR3aa: CASSDDEEGGWGNTIYF

abundance: few
d_gene: TRBD2
v_gene: TRBV6-1
j_gene: TRBJ2-1
CDR3nt: TGTGCCAGCAGTGAAGCCGGACTAGAGGTCTGGGTTGAGCAGTTCTTC
CDR3aa: CASSEAGLEVWVEQFF

abundance: .
d_gene: TRBD1
v_gene: TRBV27
j_gene: TRBJ1-2
CDR3nt: TGTGCCAGCAGTTTCCTCGAGGACAGGGGGCGCGGTTATGGCTACACCTTC
CDR3aa: CASSFLEDRGRGYGYTF